This T cell receptor beta chain was captured in a study of cytomegalovirus exposure and HLA in healthy donors. Overall study findings and caveats: Further analysis, carried out later, found HLA-associated TCR beta chains more clonally expanded than equally common other chains.

Points on this clone: Its antigen remains unknown.

Germline assignment: CDR1 MNHNS and CDR2 SASEGT. Losses at the gene ends were 7 bases for V and 4 bases for J; bases not matched to a gene: 8. This CDR3 comprises 14 residues. Use of 60 Vbeta and 13 Jbeta primers characterized the PCR. Sequencing was performed with immunoSEQ multiplex PCR; in TCRdb, only in-frame clones are kept and a portion is missing. The sample totals approximately 140,000 clones; its top ten clones hold under 3.5%. This clonotype originated in a man between 35 and 55 years old in good health and CMV-seronegative. Source material: PBMCs. The chain has TRBV6-1 and TRBJ1-1; TRBD1 agrees at 8 bases. The DNA for the CDR3 is TGTGCCAGCATGGACCAGGGGGCCGGCACTGAAGCTTTCTTT. It encodes CASMDQGAGTEAFF.